The clone carrying this T cell receptor beta chain was seen just once. Its target is not known. Naive CD8 cells were CD45RO-negative, positively selected for CCR7, excluding terminally differentiated effector memory CD45RA+ cells. This record comes from a study of shared clonotypes between healthy human individuals. The assay was immunoSEQ multiplex PCR, and TCRdb's table has in-frame clones only and misses some. This sample has more than 550,000 clones; 90% to 95% occur once, and the top ten carry approximately 24%. General study points: Compared with clonotypes that all four donors shared, non-shared clonotypes had lower generation probabilities.

The CDR3 loop spans 15 amino acids. V lost 4 bases to trimming and J lost 0 bases; unmatched junction nucleotides: 4. The V gene's germline CDR1 is SGHNT and CDR2 YYREEE (reference sequence). This receptor was obtained from a man aged 25-45 years in good health. J is TRBJ2-3 and V is TRBV5-4; 8 bases are a match to TRBD2. Source material: naive CD8+ T cells sorted from blood. Here the CDR3 DNA reads TGTGCCAGCAGCGGAACTAGCGGAAGCACAGATACGCAGTATTTT. Protein sequence: CASSGTSGSTDTQYF.